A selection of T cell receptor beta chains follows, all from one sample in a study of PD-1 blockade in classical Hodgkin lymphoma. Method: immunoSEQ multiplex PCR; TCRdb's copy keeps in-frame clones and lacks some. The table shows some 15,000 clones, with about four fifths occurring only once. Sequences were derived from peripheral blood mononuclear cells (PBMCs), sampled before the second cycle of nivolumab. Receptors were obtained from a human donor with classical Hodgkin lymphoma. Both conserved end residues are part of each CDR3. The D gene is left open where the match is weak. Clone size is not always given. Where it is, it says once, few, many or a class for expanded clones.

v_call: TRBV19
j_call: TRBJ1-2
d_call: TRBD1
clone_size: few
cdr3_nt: TGTGCCAGTAGTCCACAGGGGGATGGCTACACCTTC
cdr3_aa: CASSPQGDGYTF

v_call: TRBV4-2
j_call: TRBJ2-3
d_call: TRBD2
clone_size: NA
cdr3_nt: TGTGCCAGCAGCCCTAGCGGGAGCACAGATACGCAGTATTTT
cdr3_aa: CASSPSGSTDTQYF

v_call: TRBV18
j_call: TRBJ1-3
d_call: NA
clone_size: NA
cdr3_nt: TGTGCCAGCTCACCAAGGACTGGCTCTGGAAACACCATATATTTT
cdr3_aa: CASSPRTGSGNTIYF

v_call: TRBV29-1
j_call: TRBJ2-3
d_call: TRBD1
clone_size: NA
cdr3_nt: TGCAGCGTTGAAGATCAAACAGGGGGATATACCACAGATACGCAGTATTTT
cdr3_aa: CSVEDQTGGYTTDTQYF

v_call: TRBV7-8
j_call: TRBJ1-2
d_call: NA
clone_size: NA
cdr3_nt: TGTGCCAGCAGCGGCCCCGGCGTATGGGGTGGCTACACCTTC
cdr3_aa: CASSGPGVWGGYTF

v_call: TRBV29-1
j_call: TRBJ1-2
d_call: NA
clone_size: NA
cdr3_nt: TGCAGCGTCGGTGAGGGGGGAAGGGGCTACACCTTC
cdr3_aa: CSVGEGGRGYTF

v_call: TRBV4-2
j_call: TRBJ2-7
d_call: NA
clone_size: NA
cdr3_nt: TGTGCCAGCAGCCAAGCCCAGGGACAACTTTCCTACGAGCAGTACTTC
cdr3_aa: CASSQAQGQLSYEQYF

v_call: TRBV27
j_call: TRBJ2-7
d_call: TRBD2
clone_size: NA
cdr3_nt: TGTGCCAGCAGTCCCCTAAGGCGGGGGGACGAGCAGTACTTC
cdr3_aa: CASSPLRRGDEQYF

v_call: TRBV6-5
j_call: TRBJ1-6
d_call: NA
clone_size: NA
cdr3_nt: TGTGCCAGCGGAAGGGAGGCGGAATCACCCCTCCACTTT
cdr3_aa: CASGREAESPLHF

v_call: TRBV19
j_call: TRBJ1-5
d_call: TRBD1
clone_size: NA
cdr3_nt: TGTGCCAGTAAACCTCCACCGGACAGGATGAATCAGCCCCAGCATTTT
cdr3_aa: CASKPPPDRMNQPQHF

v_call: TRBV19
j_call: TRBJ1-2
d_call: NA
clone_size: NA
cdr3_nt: TGTGCCAGTAGGGACGGTAGAGCTAACTATGGCTACACCTTC
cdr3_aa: CASRDGRANYGYTF

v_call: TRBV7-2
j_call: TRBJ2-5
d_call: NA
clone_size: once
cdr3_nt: TGTGCCAGCAGCTTAGACCAGGGAGTGAAGACCCAGTACTTC
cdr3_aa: CASSLDQGVKTQYF

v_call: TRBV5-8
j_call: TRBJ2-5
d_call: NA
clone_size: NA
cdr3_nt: TGTGCCAGCAGCTTGTTAGGGGACGCAGAGACCCAGTACTTC
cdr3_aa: CASSLLGDAETQYF

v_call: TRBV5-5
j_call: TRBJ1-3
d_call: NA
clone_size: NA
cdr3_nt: TGTGCCAGCAGCTTGGGGGGGCCCAACTCTGGAAACACCATATATTTT
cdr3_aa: CASSLGGPNSGNTIYF

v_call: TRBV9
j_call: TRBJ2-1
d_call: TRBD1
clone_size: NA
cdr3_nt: TGTGCCAGCAGCGTCCAGGGGGCTTCTCACAATGAGCAGTTCTTC
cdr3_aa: CASSVQGASHNEQFF

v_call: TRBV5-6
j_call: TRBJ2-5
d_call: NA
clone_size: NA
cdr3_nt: TGTGCCAGCAGCTGGCGGCCCTACCAAAGAGAGACCCAGTACTTC
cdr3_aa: CASSWRPYQRETQYF

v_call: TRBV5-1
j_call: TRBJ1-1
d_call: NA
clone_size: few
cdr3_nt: TGCGCCAGCAGACAGGGATGGAGCACTGAAGCTTTCTTT
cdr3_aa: CASRQGWSTEAFF

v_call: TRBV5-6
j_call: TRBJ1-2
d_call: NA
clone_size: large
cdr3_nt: TGTGCCAGCAGCTTGGGGGACGGCTATGGCTACACCTTC
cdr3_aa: CASSLGDGYGYTF

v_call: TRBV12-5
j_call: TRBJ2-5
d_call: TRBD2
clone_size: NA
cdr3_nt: TGTGCTAGTGGTTTGCCGGGACTAGCGGGGTTGGAAGAGACCCAGTACTTC
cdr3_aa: CASGLPGLAGLEETQYF

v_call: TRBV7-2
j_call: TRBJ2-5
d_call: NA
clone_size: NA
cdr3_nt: TGTGCCAGCAGTCCCCCCGAGGGTTTGGGAGAGACCCAGTACTTC
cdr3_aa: CASSPPEGLGETQYF

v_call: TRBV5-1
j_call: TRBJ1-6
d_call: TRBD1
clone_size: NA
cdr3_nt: TGCGCCAGCAGCTTAGGGGGCGCAGATTCACCCCTCCACTTT
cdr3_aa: CASSLGGADSPLHF

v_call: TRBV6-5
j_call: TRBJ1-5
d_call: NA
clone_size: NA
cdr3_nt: TGTGCCAGCAGTTTATCGAGCAATCAGCCCCAGCATTTT
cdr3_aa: CASSLSSNQPQHF

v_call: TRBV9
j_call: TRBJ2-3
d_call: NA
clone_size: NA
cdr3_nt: TGTGCCAGCAGCGTAAGGCAGGGGCGGACAGATACGCAGTATTTT
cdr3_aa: CASSVRQGRTDTQYF

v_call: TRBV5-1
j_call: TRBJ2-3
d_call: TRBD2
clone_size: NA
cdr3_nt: TGCGCCAGCAGCTCCTCAACACTAGCGGGGGGTACAGATACGCAGTATTTT
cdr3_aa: CASSSSTLAGGTDTQYF

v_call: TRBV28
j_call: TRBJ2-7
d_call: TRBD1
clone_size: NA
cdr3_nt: TGTGCCAGCAGTTCCTCCCCCCCAGGACAGGTGGGCTACGAGCAGTACTTC
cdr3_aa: CASSSSPPGQVGYEQYF

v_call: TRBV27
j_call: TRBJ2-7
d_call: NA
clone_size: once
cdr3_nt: TGTGCCAGCAGTTTGCGGGGGCCATCTCGCGAGCAGTACTTC
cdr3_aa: CASSLRGPSREQYF

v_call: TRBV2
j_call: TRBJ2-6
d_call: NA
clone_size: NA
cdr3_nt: TGTGCCAGCAGTACCTCTGGGGCCAACGTCCTGACTTTC
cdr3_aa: CASSTSGANVLTF

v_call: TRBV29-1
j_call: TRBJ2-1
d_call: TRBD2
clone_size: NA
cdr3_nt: TGCAGCGTTGAAGAAGATCCCTGGTCCGGGACTAGCGATGGGGCCAATGAGCAGTTCTTC
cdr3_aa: CSVEEDPWSGTSDGANEQFF

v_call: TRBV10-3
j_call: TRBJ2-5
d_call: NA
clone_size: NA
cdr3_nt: TGTGCCATCAATGCACAGGGAAATCAAGAGACCCAGTACTTC
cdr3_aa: CAINAQGNQETQYF

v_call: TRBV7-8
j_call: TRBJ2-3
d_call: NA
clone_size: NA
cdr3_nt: TGTGCCAGCAGCTCGACAGCGGCTAGCACAGATACGCAGTATTTT
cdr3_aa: CASSSTAASTDTQYF

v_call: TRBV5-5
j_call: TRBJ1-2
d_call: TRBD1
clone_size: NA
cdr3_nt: TGTGCCAGCAGCCAGGGGGGCCCTTATGGCTACACCTTC
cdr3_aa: CASSQGGPYGYTF

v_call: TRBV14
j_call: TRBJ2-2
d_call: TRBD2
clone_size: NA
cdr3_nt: TGTGCCAGCAGCCAGCAAACTAGCGGGGTGGTAGACCGGGGAGCTGTTTTT
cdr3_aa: CASSQQTSGVVDRGAVF

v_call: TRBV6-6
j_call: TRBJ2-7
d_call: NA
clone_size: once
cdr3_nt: TGTGCCAGCAGTTACCAACTCGGAGGGCCGGGCGAGCAGTACTTC
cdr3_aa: CASSYQLGGPGEQYF

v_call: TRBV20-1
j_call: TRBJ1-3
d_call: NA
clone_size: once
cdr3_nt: TGCAGTGCTAGTGCCCCAAACACCATATATTTT
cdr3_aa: CSASAPNTIYF

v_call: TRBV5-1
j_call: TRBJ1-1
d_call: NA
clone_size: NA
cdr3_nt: TGCGCCAGCAGCTTGGGGGGGACGGCGAACACTGAAGCTTTCTTT
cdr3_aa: CASSLGGTANTEAFF

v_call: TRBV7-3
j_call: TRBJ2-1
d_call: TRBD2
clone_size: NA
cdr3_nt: TGTGCCAGCAGTTTATGGGCTAGCGGGGTCAATGAGCAGTTCTTC
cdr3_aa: CASSLWASGVNEQFF

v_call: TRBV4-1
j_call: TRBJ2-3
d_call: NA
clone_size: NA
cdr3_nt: TGCGCCAGCAGCCAAGTCCCGACAGGAGGGACAGATACGCAGTATTTT
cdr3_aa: CASSQVPTGGTDTQYF

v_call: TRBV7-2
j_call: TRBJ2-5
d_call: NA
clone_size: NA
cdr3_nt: TGTGCCAGCAGCCGCGTCGGGACCGCGCAAGAGACCCAGTACTTC
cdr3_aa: CASSRVGTAQETQYF

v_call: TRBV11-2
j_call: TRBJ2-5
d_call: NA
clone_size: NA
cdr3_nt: TGTGCCAGCAGCTTAGCTGGACAAGAATGGGAGACCCAGTACTTC
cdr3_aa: CASSLAGQEWETQYF

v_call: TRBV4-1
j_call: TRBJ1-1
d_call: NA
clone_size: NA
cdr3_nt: TGCGCCAGCAGCCAATGGACCGAGAACACTGAAGCTTTCTTT
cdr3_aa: CASSQWTENTEAFF

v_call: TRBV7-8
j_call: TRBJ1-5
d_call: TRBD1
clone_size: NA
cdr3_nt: TGTGCCAGCAGCTCGGACAGGGGATGGAATCAGCCCCAGCATTTT
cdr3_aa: CASSSDRGWNQPQHF

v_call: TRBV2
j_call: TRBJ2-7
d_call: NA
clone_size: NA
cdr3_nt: TGTGCCAGCAGTGTCGTGGCCAGATACGAGCAGTACTTC
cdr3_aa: CASSVVARYEQYF

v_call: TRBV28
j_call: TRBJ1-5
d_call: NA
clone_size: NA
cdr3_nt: TGTGCCAGCAGTTTGGGGGTCGCCCGGCGGTCGAATCAGCCCCAGCATTTT
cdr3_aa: CASSLGVARRSNQPQHF

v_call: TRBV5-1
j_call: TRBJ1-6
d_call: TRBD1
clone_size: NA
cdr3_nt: TGCGCCAGCAGCCCATCGACCGGGACAGAGAATTCACCCCTCCACTTT
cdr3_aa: CASSPSTGTENSPLHF

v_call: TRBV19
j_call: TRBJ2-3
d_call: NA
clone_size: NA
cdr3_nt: TGTGCCAGTAGTATTGGAACCTCTGAGCAGTATTTT
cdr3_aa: CASSIGTSEQYF